This TCR beta chain was observed in a study of blood T cells in healthy people across ages. V was pared by 4 bases and J by 4 bases, with 17 bases between. The length of the CDR3 is 15 residues. Germline V gene sequence: CDR1 MGHRA, CDR2 YSYEKL. Regarding the study as a whole: More naive CD4+ cells and higher diversity marked long-lived donors relative to aged donors. Diversity estimates from one million T cells were considered underestimates. PBMC samples, being unsorted, prevented any conclusive comparison of naive and antigen-experienced cells.

This clonotype has a handful of counts. Its antigen is unknown. The second PCR ran roughly 7 to 11 cycles with a sample-barcoded 5' primer and J-beta primers. TCRdb itself ran the 5' RACE reads through MiXCR, one entry per CDR3 protein. Of 1.2 million to 1.5 million distinct CDR3 sequences listed, approximately 38% were seen once; the top ten hold roughly 8.2%. Total RNA was extracted at no less than 5 micrograms per sample. This chain connects TRBV4-1 to TRBJ2-7; possibly TRBD1 or TRBD2 for D (5 bases each). The sample consisted of blood. The source of this sequence is a woman under 30 in good health. CDR3 nucleotides: TGCGCCAGCAGCCCCACCGACAGCGGACAATACGAGCAGTACTTC. Amino acid sequence: CASSPTDSGQYEQYF.